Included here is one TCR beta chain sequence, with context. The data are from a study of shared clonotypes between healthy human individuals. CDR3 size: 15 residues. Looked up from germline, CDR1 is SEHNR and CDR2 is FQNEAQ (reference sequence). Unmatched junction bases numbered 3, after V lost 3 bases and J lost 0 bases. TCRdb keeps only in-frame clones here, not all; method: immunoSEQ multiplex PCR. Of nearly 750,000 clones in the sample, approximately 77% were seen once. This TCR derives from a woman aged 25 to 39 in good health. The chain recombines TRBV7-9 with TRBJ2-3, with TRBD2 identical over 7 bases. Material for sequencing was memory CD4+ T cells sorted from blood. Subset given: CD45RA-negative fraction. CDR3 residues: CASSLLAASTDTQYF. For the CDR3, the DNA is TGTGCCAGCAGCTTGCTAGCGGCTAGCACAGATACGCAGTATTTT. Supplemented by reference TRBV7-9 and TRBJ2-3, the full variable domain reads DTGVSQNPRHKITKRGQNVTFRCDPISEHNRLYWYRQTLGQGPEFLTYFQNEAQLEKSRLLSDRFSAERPKGSFSTLEIQRTEQGDSAMYLCASSLLAASTDTQYFGPGTRLTVL.